These T cell receptor beta chains were read from a single sample in a study of cytomegalovirus exposure and HLA in healthy donors. The assay was immunoSEQ multiplex PCR, and TCRdb's table has in-frame clones only and misses some. The data hold about 130,000 clones, with nearly 10% observed a single time. Material for sequencing was PBMCs. These receptors were obtained from a middle-aged man in good health and CMV-seronegative. The CDR3 runs from the conserved cysteine through the conserved F or W. The D gene is left open where the match is weak. Rows may omit the clone size; those that give it use once, few, many or a size class.

clone size	V gene	J gene	D gene	CDR3 DNA	CDR3 protein
few	TRBV29-1	TRBJ2-7	.	TGCAGCGTCTTACAGGGCTACGAGCAGTACTTC	CSVLQGYEQYF
few	TRBV18	TRBJ2-1	TRBD2	TGTGCCAGCTCACCTCCTAGCGGGGCCTACAATGAGCAGTTCTTC	CASSPPSGAYNEQFF
.	TRBV5-8	TRBJ1-2	.	TGTGCCAGCAGCCCCAGTTGGGGGCGAGGCTACACCTTC	CASSPSWGRGYTF
.	TRBV29-1	TRBJ2-7	.	TGCAGCGCGGGGATAGGAAACGAGCAGTACTTC	CSAGIGNEQYF
.	TRBV4-1	TRBJ2-3	TRBD1	TGCGCCAGCAGCCAAGGACAGGGGTTTGGGGTAGGCACAGATACGCAGTATTTT	CASSQGQGFGVGTDTQYF
few	TRBV5-1	TRBJ2-3	.	TGCGCCAGCAGCTTGGACGGGGGACTTACGTTAAGCACAGATACGCAGTATTTT	CASSLDGGLTLSTDTQYF
few	TRBV19	TRBJ2-1	TRBD1	TGTGCCAGTAGTCGTCCGGGGACAGGCTCTGGCAATGAGCAGTTCTTC	CASSRPGTGSGNEQFF
few	TRBV6-5	TRBJ2-7	TRBD1	TGTGCCAGTAGACAAGGGACAGGAATCTCCTACGAGCAGTACTTC	CASRQGTGISYEQYF
.	TRBV6-5	TRBJ2-7	.	TGTGCCAGCAGTTACTCGAACGGGGGTGGTTCCGAGCAGTACTTC	CASSYSNGGGSEQYF
few	TRBV5-8	TRBJ1-5	TRBD1	TGTGCCAGCAGCGGTTCCGGGACAGGGACCAAAAATCAGCCCCAGCATTTT	CASSGSGTGTKNQPQHF
few	TRBV7-6	TRBJ1-6	.	TGTGCCAGCAGCCCGGAGGGTAAGGTTGGTAATTCACCCCTCCACTTT	CASSPEGKVGNSPLHF
few	TRBV9	TRBJ1-5	.	TGTGCCAGCAGCGCCGCAGGGCTTCAGCCCCAGCATTTT	CASSAAGLQPQHF
.	TRBV5-1	TRBJ2-7	.	TGCGCCAGCAGCTTGCAAGGAGGCGGCTCCTACGAGCAGTACTTC	CASSLQGGGSYEQYF
.	TRBV5-1	TRBJ2-1	TRBD2	TGCGCCAGCAGCCCGGAAGCGGGATCTTACAATGAGCAGTTCTTC	CASSPEAGSYNEQFF
.	TRBV5-6	TRBJ2-4	TRBD2	TGTGCCAGCAGCTTCCCAGCGGGGGGGAAGAAAAACATTCAGTACTTC	CASSFPAGGKKNIQYF
.	TRBV7-2	TRBJ1-2	.	TGTGCCAGCAGCGCCTGGGATGGGGCCTATGGCTACACCTTC	CASSAWDGAYGYTF
.	TRBV5-4	TRBJ2-7	.	TGTGCCAGCAGCTTGGGACATGCCTACGAGCAGTACTTC	CASSLGHAYEQYF
few	TRBV10-3	TRBJ2-1	TRBD1	TGTGCCATCAGTGAGTCGATTGGGACAGGGAACAATGAGCAGTTCTTC	CAISESIGTGNNEQFF
.	TRBV11-2	TRBJ2-2	TRBD2	TGTGCCAGCAGCCCCGGGAGGGAGACCGGGGAGCTGTTTTTT	CASSPGRETGELFF
.	TRBV7-8	TRBJ1-2	.	TGTGCCAGCAGCTTTTCAGGGGAAGGGGGCTATGGCTACACCTTC	CASSFSGEGGYGYTF
few	TRBV19	TRBJ2-7	.	TGTGCCAGTAGTATAGATGGGAAAGTGGCAGGAGGCGAGCAGTACTTC	CASSIDGKVAGGEQYF
few	TRBV18	TRBJ1-3	TRBD1	TGTGCCAGCTCCCCAGGACAGGGCTCTGGAAACACCATATATTTT	CASSPGQGSGNTIYF
few	TRBV14	TRBJ2-7	TRBD1	TGTGCCAGCAGCCGCGCCGGGACAGGGGCTAGGGAGCAGTACTTC	CASSRAGTGAREQYF
.	TRBV10-3	TRBJ2-3	.	TGTGCCATCAGTACAGCGAGGGCAGATACGCAGTATTTT	CAISTARADTQYF
.	TRBV7-9	TRBJ2-1	TRBD1	TGTGCCAGCAGCCCATATATGGACAGGGTGGAACGGAATGAGCAGTTCTTC	CASSPYMDRVERNEQFF
.	TRBV11-2	TRBJ1-1	TRBD1	TGTGCCAGCAGCTTAGAATGGACAGGGGGTATAGCTTTCTTT	CASSLEWTGGIAFF
few	TRBV19	TRBJ2-5	TRBD1	TGTGCCAGTAGCCGAACCTTATATACAGGGGGAGAGACCCAGTACTTC	CASSRTLYTGGETQYF
few	TRBV19	TRBJ1-4	.	TGTGCCAGTAGTATCGGAGCCGCAACTAATGAAAAACTGTTTTTT	CASSIGAATNEKLFF
once	TRBV28	TRBJ2-5	TRBD2	TGTGCCAGCAGTTTAGTCGTGACTAGCGGGAGGGGGGAGACCCAGTACTTC	CASSLVVTSGRGETQYF
.	TRBV4-2	TRBJ2-4	.	TGTGCCAGCAGCCCCCTAACGCAGGGAGCCAAAAACATTCAGTACTTC	CASSPLTQGAKNIQYF
few	TRBV30	TRBJ1-2	.	TGTGCCTGGAGTGCTACCGGTGAATCAGGCTACACCTTC	CAWSATGESGYTF
.	TRBV27	TRBJ2-1	.	TGTGCCAGCAGTTTGGGTGGGGCCGTCTACAATGAGCAGTTCTTC	CASSLGGAVYNEQFF
few	TRBV7-3	TRBJ1-3	.	TGTGCCAGCAGCAAATCTACTGGAAACACCATATATTTT	CASSKSTGNTIYF
few	TRBV5-1	TRBJ1-6	TRBD1	TGCGCCAGCAGCACCGCCGGGACAGGGGTAGGATCACCCCTCCACTTT	CASSTAGTGVGSPLHF
.	TRBV7-9	TRBJ1-4	.	TGTGCCAGCAGTGGGGGGGCGCTGTCGACTAATGAAAAACTGTTTTTT	CASSGGALSTNEKLFF
few	TRBV6-4	TRBJ2-7	.	TGTGCCAGCAGTGCTGAGGGGGGGCCATACGAGCAGTACTTC	CASSAEGGPYEQYF
.	TRBV5-1	TRBJ2-1	TRBD2	TGCGCCAGCAGCTTGGAAGCGGGAGATGGGGATGAGCAGTTCTTC	CASSLEAGDGDEQFF
.	TRBV2	TRBJ2-5	TRBD2	TGTGCCAGCAGTGAGGGACTAGCGGGAGAGCAGGAGACCCAGTACTTC	CASSEGLAGEQETQYF
.	TRBV11-2	TRBJ2-6	TRBD1	TGTGCCAGCAGCTCCGGACAGGCCCCGAGCTCTGGGGCCAACGTCCTGACTTTC	CASSSGQAPSSGANVLTF
.	TRBV7-2	TRBJ2-7	.	TGTGCCAGCAGCTTATTACAGGGATTTGGGGCCTACGAGCAGTACTTC	CASSLLQGFGAYEQYF